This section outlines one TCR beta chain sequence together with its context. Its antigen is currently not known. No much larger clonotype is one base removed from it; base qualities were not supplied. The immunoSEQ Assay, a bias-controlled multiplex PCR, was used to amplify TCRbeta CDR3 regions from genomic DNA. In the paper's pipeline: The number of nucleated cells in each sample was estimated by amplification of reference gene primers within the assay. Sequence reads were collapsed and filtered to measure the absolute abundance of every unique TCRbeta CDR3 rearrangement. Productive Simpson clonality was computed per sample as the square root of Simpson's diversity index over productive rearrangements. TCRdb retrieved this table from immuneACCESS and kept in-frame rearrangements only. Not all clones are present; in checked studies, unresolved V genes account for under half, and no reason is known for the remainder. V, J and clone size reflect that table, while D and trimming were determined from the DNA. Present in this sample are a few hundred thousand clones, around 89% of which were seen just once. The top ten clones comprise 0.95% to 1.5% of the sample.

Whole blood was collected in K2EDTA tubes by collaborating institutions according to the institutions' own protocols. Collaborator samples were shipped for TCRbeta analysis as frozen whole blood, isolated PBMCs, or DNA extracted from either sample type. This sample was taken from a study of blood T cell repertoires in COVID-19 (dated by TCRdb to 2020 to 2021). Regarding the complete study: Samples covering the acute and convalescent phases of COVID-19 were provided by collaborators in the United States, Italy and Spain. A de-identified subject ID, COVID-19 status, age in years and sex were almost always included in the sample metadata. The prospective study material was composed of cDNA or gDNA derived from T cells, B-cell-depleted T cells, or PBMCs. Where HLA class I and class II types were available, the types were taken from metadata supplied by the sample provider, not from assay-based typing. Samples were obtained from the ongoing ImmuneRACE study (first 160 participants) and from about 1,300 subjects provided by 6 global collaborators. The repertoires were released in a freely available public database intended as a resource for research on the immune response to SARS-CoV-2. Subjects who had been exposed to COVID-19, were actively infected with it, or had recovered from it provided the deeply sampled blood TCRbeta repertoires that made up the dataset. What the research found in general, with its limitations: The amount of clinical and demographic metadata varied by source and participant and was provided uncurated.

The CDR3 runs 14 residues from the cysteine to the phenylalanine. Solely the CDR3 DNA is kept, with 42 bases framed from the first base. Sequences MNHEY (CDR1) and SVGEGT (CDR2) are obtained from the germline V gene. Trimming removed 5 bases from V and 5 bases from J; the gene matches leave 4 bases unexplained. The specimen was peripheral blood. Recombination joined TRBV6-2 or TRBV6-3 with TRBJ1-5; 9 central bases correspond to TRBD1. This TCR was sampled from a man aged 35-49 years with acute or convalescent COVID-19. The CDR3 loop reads CASSATGGHQPQHF. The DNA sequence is TGTGCCAGCAGTGCTACAGGGGGCCATCAGCCCCAGCATTTT.